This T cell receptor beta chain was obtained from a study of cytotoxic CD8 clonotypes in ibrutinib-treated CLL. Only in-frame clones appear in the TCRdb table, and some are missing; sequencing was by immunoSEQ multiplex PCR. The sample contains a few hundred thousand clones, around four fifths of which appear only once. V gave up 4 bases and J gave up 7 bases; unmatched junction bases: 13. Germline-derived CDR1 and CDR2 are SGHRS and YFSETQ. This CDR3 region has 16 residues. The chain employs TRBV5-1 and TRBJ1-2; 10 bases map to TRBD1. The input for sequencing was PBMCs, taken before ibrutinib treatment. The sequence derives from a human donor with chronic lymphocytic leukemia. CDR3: CASSQAPGQGPTGYTF. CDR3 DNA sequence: TGCGCCAGCAGCCAAGCTCCGGGACAGGGGCCGACTGGCTACACCTTC.